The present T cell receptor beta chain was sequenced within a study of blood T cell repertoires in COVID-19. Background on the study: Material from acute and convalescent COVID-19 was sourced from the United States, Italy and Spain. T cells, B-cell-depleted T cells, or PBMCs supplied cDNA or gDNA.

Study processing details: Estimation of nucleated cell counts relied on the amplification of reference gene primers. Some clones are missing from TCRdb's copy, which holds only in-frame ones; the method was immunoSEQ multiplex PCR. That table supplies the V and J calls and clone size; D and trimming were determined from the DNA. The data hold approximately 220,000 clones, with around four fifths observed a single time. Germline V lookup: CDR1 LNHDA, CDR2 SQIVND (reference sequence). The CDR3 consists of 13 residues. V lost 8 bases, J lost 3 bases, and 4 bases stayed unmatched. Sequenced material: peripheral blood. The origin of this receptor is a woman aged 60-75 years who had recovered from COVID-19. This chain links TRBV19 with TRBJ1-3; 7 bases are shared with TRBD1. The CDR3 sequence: CASANRGGNTIYF. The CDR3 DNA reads TGTGCCAGTGCTAACAGGGGTGGAAACACCATATATTTT.